This TCR beta chain was found in a study of shared clonotypes between healthy human individuals. General study points: The represented genetic and exposure-history diversity was limited by the small number of donors.

This CDR3 spans 15 amino acids. The V end lost 3 bases, the J end lost 1 base, and 13 bases lay between the germline ends. CDR1 and CDR2 (germline): SGHRS, YFSETQ. Each sorted subset replicate got 200 ng genomic DNA, about 33,000 genomes. Measured with immunoSEQ multiplex PCR; TCRdb has only the in-frame clones, and not every one. The sample carries roughly 2 million clones, about 95% recorded once. Concerning this clone itself: Its antigen is currently unknown.

The sequenced sample consisted of naive CD4+ T cells sorted from blood. Subset denoted: CD45RA+ positively selected. This receptor was identified in a man aged 18 to 30 in good health. V is TRBV5-1 and J is TRBJ1-1; no clear D gene. CDR3 loop: CASSSDSLKNTEAFF. CDR3 nucleotides: TGCGCCAGCAGCTCGGACTCCCTTAAGAACACTGAAGCTTTCTTT.